A selection of T cell receptor beta chains follows, all from one sample in a study of beta chain features in type 1 diabetes. Some clones are missing from TCRdb's copy, which holds only in-frame ones; the method was immunoSEQ multiplex PCR. Among 600,000 to 700,000 clones, roughly an eighth were seen once, and the ten largest hold over 0.1%. Sequencing was carried out using naive CD4+ T cells from blood. Every receptor here comes from a man aged 25-45 years with type 1 diabetes. The CDR3 runs from the conserved cysteine through the conserved F or W. D genes are given only for firm matches. Some rows mark clone size as missing; the rest say once, few, many or name a class of expanded clone.

abundance,v_gene,j_gene,d_gene,CDR3aa,CDR3nt
NA,TRBV5-1,TRBJ2-2,NA,CASSDAGTNTGELFF,TGCGCCAGCAGCGATGCGGGTACGAACACCGGGGAGCTGTTTTTT
few,TRBV9,TRBJ2-1,TRBD1,CASSLSTGGVLVEQFF,TGTGCCAGCAGCCTCTCGACAGGGGGGGTTTTGGTTGAGCAGTTCTTC
NA,TRBV6-6,TRBJ1-5,NA,CASSLRANQPQHF,TGTGCCAGCAGTTTGAGGGCGAATCAGCCCCAGCATTTT
few,TRBV6-5,TRBJ2-5,NA,CASSPWGPPRETQYF,TGTGCCAGCAGTCCGTGGGGGCCCCCTAGGGAGACCCAGTACTTC
few,TRBV7-2,TRBJ2-3,NA,CASSLGGTRGDTQYF,TGTGCCAGCAGCTTAGGCGGGACCCGAGGAGATACGCAGTATTTT
NA,TRBV19,TRBJ1-6,NA,CASSSHLRQTTYNSPLHF,TGTGCCAGTAGTTCCCACTTGAGACAGACGACTTATAATTCACCCCTCCACTTT
few,TRBV19,TRBJ1-2,NA,CASSGQNYGYTF,TGTGCCAGTAGTGGACAGAACTATGGCTACACCTTC
NA,TRBV14,TRBJ1-1,TRBD1,CASSQGVALGGYTEAFF,TGTGCCAGCAGCCAAGGCGTAGCTTTAGGGGGCTACACTGAAGCTTTCTTT
few,TRBV25-1,TRBJ1-6,TRBD1,CASSSRTGVRSPLHF,TGTGCCAGCAGTTCCCGGACAGGGGTTAGGTCACCCCTCCACTTT
few,TRBV7-9,TRBJ2-5,NA,CASSGDMGYF,TGTGCCAGCAGCGGGGACATGGGCTACTTC
NA,TRBV7-2,TRBJ1-5,NA,CASSLAQAGSNQPQHF,TGTGCCAGCAGCTTAGCTCAGGCAGGGAGCAATCAGCCCCAGCATTTT
few,TRBV7-2,TRBJ2-4,NA,CASSPSPGDYNIQYF,TGTGCCAGCAGCCCCTCTCCAGGGGACTATAACATTCAGTACTTC
few,TRBV7-2,TRBJ2-4,NA,CASSPSGLRNIQYF,TGTGCCAGCAGCCCCTCGGGTCTTCGAAACATTCAGTACTTC
few,TRBV2,TRBJ1-6,NA,CASSTVNPGSPLHF,TGTGCCAGCAGCACAGTGAATCCTGGTTCACCCCTCCACTTT
few,TRBV9,TRBJ2-5,TRBD1,CASSPGQGGETQYF,TGTGCCAGCAGCCCGGGACAGGGGGGCGAGACCCAGTACTTC
few,TRBV19,TRBJ2-3,NA,CASSIAQGSTDTQYF,TGTGCCAGTAGTATAGCCCAGGGAAGCACAGATACGCAGTATTTT
NA,TRBV29-1,TRBJ1-2,NA,CSVYDGHYGYTF,TGCAGCGTTTATGACGGGCACTATGGCTACACCTTC
few,TRBV10-3,TRBJ2-5,TRBD1,CAISENQPGQQETQYF,TGTGCCATCAGTGAGAACCAACCGGGACAGCAAGAGACCCAGTACTTC
few,TRBV14,TRBJ1-2,NA,CASSQGAADYGYTF,TGTGCCAGCAGCCAAGGCGCGGCGGACTATGGCTACACCTTC
NA,TRBV7-9,TRBJ1-5,TRBD1,CASSPQGQGNQPQHF,TGTGCCAGCAGCCCCCAGGGACAGGGGAATCAGCCCCAGCATTTT
few,TRBV7-6,TRBJ2-2,NA,CASSVAEYTGELFF,TGTGCCAGCAGCGTCGCAGAGTACACCGGGGAGCTGTTTTTT
few,TRBV4-1,TRBJ1-2,NA,CASSRPGAANYGYTF,TGCGCCAGCAGCCGCCCGGGGGCGGCAAACTATGGCTACACCTTC
few,TRBV7-2,TRBJ2-1,NA,CASSLQENEQFF,TGTGCCAGCAGCTTGCAGGAAAATGAGCAGTTCTTC
NA,TRBV11-2,TRBJ2-1,NA,CASSEYNEQFF,TGTGCCAGCAGCGAGTACAATGAGCAGTTCTTC
NA,TRBV27,TRBJ1-1,TRBD1,CASSLHRGPTEAFF,TGTGCCAGCAGTTTACACAGGGGGCCCACTGAAGCTTTCTTT
few,TRBV5-1,TRBJ2-2,NA,CASTPGAGELFF,TGCGCCAGCACACCGGGGGCCGGGGAGCTGTTTTTT
few,TRBV10-3,TRBJ1-2,TRBD1,CAISESGQAYGYTF,TGTGCCATCAGTGAGTCGGGACAGGCTTATGGCTACACCTTC
few,TRBV10-3,TRBJ1-1,NA,CAISDTKRDTEAFF,TGTGCCATCAGCGACACGAAGAGGGACACTGAAGCTTTCTTT
few,TRBV11-1,TRBJ1-2,NA,CASSMGRSNYGYTF,TGTGCCAGCAGCATGGGACGATCTAACTATGGCTACACCTTC
few,TRBV29-1,TRBJ2-2,TRBD1,CSVDSGTATGELFF,TGCAGCGTTGACTCCGGGACAGCCACCGGGGAGCTGTTTTTT
few,TRBV14,TRBJ2-7,NA,CASSQGFYEQYF,TGTGCCAGCAGCCAAGGCTTCTACGAGCAGTACTTC
few,TRBV18,TRBJ2-2,NA,CASSPRTDNTGELFF,TGTGCCAGCTCACCCAGGACGGATAACACCGGGGAGCTGTTTTTT
NA,TRBV29-1,TRBJ1-1,NA,CSVELDTGYPTEAFF,TGCAGCGTTGAACTTGACACCGGGTATCCCACTGAAGCTTTCTTT
few,TRBV4-3,TRBJ2-7,NA,CASSPRPGLFYEQYF,TGCGCCAGCAGCCCCCGGCCGGGACTGTTCTACGAGCAGTACTTC